In its sample, the clone carrying this T cell receptor beta chain was seen once. Its antigen is as yet unknown. The sample comes from a study of brain T cells in children with intractable seizures. Points from the study as a whole: Clones missing pre-surgery may reflect undersampling of that blood sample. HCMV serostatus was not known, and viral specificity came from CDR3 similarity only.

Sequencing was limited to surgery cases with top T cell transcript signatures in brain tissue. Before surgery, patients took at least one anti-epileptic drug. The V gene lost 0 bases and the J gene lost 5 bases, with 13 bases spanning the gap. This CDR3 spans 15 amino acids. Per germline, CDR1 ENHRY and CDR2 SYGVKD. Profiled with immunoSEQ multiplex PCR; TCRdb holds only in-frame clones, not every one. This sample has roughly 64,000 clones, with 95% to 96% found just once. The chain uses TRBV10-3 and TRBJ2-5; D not resolved. This TCR derives from a boy under two years old with focal cortical dysplasia and intractable seizures. The sequencing here drew on peripheral blood, taken at surgery. The CDR3 nucleotides are TGTGCCATCAGTGAGTCGGGGTACGGATTGGAGACCCAGTACTTC. This sequence encodes CAISESGYGLETQYF.